This T cell receptor beta chain was profiled in a study of CD8 T cells in Susac syndrome. Germline CDR1 SGHRS, CDR2 YFSETQ. The CDR3 contains 13 residues. A quantity of about 0.5 to 1 ug RNA underwent reverse transcription using random hexamers. TCRdb analysed the immunoSEQ multiplex PCR reads with MiXCR anew, one entry per CDR3 protein. Found here are fewer than 200,000 distinct CDR3 sequences, roughly nine tenths of them singletons; the top ten hold about 0.09%. General study points: The relatively small number of individuals in the TCR sequencing and HLA analysis was acknowledged by the study.

As concerns this clonotype: Its antigen is still unknown. An end of the junction does not agree with germline; a read error may underlie this.

The chain combines TRBV5-1 with TRBJ2-5; D is uncertain. Sequenced: CD4+ T cells from PBMCs. The clonotype was recovered from a human donor with Susac syndrome. CDR3 in amino acids: CASSLTGAETQYF. CDR3 nucleotide sequence: TGTGCCAGCAGCTTAACTGGTGCGGAGACCCAGTACTTC.